These T cell receptor beta chains were read from a single sample in a study of cytomegalovirus exposure and HLA in healthy donors. The protocol was immunoSEQ multiplex PCR, while the TCRdb copy is restricted to in-frame clones and leaves out a portion. The sample lists over 65,000 clones, roughly 80% occurring once. Material for sequencing was PBMCs. These TCRs come from a woman aged 25 to 39 in good health and CMV-seropositive. Each CDR3 is given with its conserved first and last residue.

cdr3_length j_call v_call cdr3_aa
13 TRBJ1-1 TRBV19 CASRQGVVTEAFF
19 TRBJ2-7 TRBV4-2 CASSQVRTGRDVRVYEQYF
14 TRBJ1-1 TRBV19 CASSPGQLNTEAFF
14 TRBJ1-1 TRBV5-6 CASSWDSLNTEAFF
15 TRBJ2-1 TRBV5-4 CASTQGLAGINEQFF
15 TRBJ2-7 TRBV4-2 CASSQEGGSSYEQYF
15 TRBJ2-1 TRBV5-6 CASTYPGTSGREQFF
13 TRBJ2-2 TRBV6-5 CASSLGSAGELFF
18 TRBJ2-6 TRBV9 CASSWTGGPRGGANVLTF
13 TRBJ1-1 TRBV7-2 CASSNGRGFEAFF
16 TRBJ2-7 TRBV6-6 CASSRIRSGGGYEQYF
14 TRBJ1-1 TRBV2 CASSLIQGNTEAFF
16 TRBJ2-7 TRBV4-2 CASSLVPGGRAYEQYF
14 TRBJ2-5 TRBV6-1 CASSEQGAGETQYF
13 TRBJ2-5 TRBV6-5 CASSYTVQETQYF
14 TRBJ2-5 TRBV6-6 CASRVAGGPETQYF
18 TRBJ2-6 TRBV7-3 CASSFPGLQGPGANVLTF
12 TRBJ1-2 TRBV29-1 CSVEFRGRGYTF
14 TRBJ1-1 TRBV5-4 CASSLGQGRTEAFF
14 NA TRBV5-1 CASSLGRETYEQYF
15 TRBJ1-2 TRBV7-9 CASSLYQGRDYGYTF
15 TRBJ2-1 TRBV2 CASSGGTSRVKEQFF
16 TRBJ2-5 TRBV7-9 CASSLGRGVEGETQYF
16 TRBJ2-5 TRBV18 CASSTLAGAPQETQYF
11 TRBJ2-7 TRBV27 CASWTPYEQYF
13 TRBJ1-4 TRBV19 CASSKFRGEKLFF
13 TRBJ1-2 TRBV28 CASTIQGARGYTF
16 TRBJ2-2 TRBV30 CAWGLWSGVNTGELFF
17 TRBJ2-5 TRBV29-1 CSVFRLAGGPGGETQYF
13 TRBJ2-2 TRBV28 CASDRGNTGELFF
14 TRBJ2-7 TRBV28 CASSSTGRRYEQYF
13 TRBJ1-2 TRBV7-2 CASSLTVNYGYTF
12 TRBJ2-1 TRBV28 CASARDSNEQFF
15 TRBJ1-5 TRBV30 CAIDPGTASNQPQHF